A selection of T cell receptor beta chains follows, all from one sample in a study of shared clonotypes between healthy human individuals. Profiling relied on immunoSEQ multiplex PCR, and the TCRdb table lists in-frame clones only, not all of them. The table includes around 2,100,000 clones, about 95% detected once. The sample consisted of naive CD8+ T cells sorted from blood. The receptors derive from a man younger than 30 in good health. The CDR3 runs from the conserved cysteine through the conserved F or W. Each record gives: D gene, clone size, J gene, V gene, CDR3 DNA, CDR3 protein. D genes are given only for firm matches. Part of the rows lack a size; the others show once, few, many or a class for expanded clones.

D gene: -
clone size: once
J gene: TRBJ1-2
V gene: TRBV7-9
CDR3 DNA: TGTGCCAGCAGCTTAGCCTTAGCAGGAGCTAACTATGGCTACACCTTC
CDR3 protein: CASSLALAGANYGYTF

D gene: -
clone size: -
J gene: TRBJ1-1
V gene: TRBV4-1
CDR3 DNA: TGCGCCAGCAGCCAAGTAGGGCAAGGGAGCACTGAAGCTTTCTTT
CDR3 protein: CASSQVGQGSTEAFF

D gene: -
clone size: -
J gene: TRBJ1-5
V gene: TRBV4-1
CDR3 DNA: TGCGCCAGCAGCCAAGAATGGGGCAATCAGCCCCAGCATTTT
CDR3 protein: CASSQEWGNQPQHF

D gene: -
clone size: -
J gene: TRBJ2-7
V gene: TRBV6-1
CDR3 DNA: TGTGCCAGCAGTGATAATTATTCCTACGAGCAGTACTTC
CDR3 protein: CASSDNYSYEQYF

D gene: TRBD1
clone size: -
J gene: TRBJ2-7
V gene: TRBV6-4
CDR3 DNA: TGTGCCAGCAGGGGACAGGGGGCCGACTCCTACGAGCAGTACTTC
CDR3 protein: CASRGQGADSYEQYF

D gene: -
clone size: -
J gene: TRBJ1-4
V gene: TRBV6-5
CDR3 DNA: TGTGCCAGCAGTTACTCGAATTCGGGGGCGGAAGAAAAACTGTTTTTT
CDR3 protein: CASSYSNSGAEEKLFF

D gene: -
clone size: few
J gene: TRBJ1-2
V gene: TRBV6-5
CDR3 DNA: TGTGCCAGCAGTTACAACGAGGGGATTCCCTATGGCTACACCTTC
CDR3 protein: CASSYNEGIPYGYTF

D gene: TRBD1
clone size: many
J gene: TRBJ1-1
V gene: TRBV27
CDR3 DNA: TGTGCCAGCAGACAATTCCCACAGGGGGAAAACACTGAAGCTTTCTTT
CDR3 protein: CASRQFPQGENTEAFF

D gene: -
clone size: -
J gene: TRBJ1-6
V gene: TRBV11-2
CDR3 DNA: TGTGCCAGCAGCTTAGTGGGGCCAGGTTCACCCCTCCACTTT
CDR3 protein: CASSLVGPGSPLHF

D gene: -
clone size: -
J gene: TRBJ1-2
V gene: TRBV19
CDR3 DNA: TGTGCCAGTAGTACCCGGGAGTTTGAATGGGACGGCTACACCTTC
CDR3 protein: CASSTREFEWDGYTF

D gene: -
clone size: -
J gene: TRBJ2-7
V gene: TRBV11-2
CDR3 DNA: TGTGCCAGCAGCTTAGTCTTCGCAAGCAAACAGTACGAGCAGTACTTC
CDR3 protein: CASSLVFASKQYEQYF

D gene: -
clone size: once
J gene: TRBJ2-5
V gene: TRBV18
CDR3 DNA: TGTGCCAGCTCACCGGAGAAGGGCCTCGAGGAGACCCAGTACTTC
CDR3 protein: CASSPEKGLEETQYF

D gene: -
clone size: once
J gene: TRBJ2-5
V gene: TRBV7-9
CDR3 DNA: TGTGCCAGCAGCCATCCCGAGGCCGGACAAGAGACCCAGTACTTC
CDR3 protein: CASSHPEAGQETQYF

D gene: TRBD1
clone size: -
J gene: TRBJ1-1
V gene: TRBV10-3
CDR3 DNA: TGTGCCATCAGTTGGGGACAGGGGGCTACTGAAGCTTTCTTT
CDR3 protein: CAISWGQGATEAFF

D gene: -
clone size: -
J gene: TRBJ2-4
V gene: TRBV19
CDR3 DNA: TGTGCCAGTAGTATCCCAGGGGTAACTGGGGGGGCCAAAAACATTCAGTACTTC
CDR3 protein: CASSIPGVTGGAKNIQYF

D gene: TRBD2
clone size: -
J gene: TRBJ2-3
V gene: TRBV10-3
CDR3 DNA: TGTGCCATCAGTCTAGCGGGAGGGCCAGATACGCAGTATTTT
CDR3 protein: CAISLAGGPDTQYF

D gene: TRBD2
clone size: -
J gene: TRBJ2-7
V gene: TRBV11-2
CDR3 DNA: TGTGCCAGCAGCTTAGATGGCGAAGGACTAGGGGTTGTGCAGTACTTC
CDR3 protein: CASSLDGEGLGVVQYF

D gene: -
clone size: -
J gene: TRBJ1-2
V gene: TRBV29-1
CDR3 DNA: TGCAGCGTTCTAAGCTACAGCCGACATACTAACTATGGCTACACCTTC
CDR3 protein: CSVLSYSRHTNYGYTF

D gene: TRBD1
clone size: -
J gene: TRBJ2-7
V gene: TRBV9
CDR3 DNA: TGTGCCAGCAGCGTAGAGGGAACAGGGGTTTTCGAGCAGTACTTC
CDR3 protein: CASSVEGTGVFEQYF

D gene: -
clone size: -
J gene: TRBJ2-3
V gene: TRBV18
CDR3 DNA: TGTGCCAGCTCACCCCCCTCCACAGATACGCAGTATTTT
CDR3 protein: CASSPPSTDTQYF

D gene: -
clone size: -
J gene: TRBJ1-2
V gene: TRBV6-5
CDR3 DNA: TGTGCCAGCAGTTACTCGGGGGTTTTCTATGGCTACACCTTC
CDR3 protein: CASSYSGVFYGYTF

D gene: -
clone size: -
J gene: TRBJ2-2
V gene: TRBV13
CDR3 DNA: TGTGCCAGCAGCTTAGACCGAACGGGCCTCGACACCGGGGAGCTGTTTTTT
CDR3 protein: CASSLDRTGLDTGELFF

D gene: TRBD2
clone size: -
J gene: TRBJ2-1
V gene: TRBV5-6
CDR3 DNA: TGTGCCAGCAGCTCCGGACTAGAGGCCAATGAGCAGTTCTTC
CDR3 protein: CASSSGLEANEQFF

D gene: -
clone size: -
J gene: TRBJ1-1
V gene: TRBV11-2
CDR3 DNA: TGTGCCAGCAGCTTAGATTCGGATTGGAACACTGAAGCTTTCTTT
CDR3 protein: CASSLDSDWNTEAFF

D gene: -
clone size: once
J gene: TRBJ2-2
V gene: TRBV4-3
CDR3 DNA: TGCGCCAGCAGCCAAAATTCTGACACCAAGAACACCGGGGAGCTGTTTTTT
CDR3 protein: CASSQNSDTKNTGELFF

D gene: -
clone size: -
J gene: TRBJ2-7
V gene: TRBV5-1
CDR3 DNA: TGCGCCAGCAGCTTACGCGGGGAAAGGGGAGTGGGGACCTACGAGCAGTACTTC
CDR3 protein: CASSLRGERGVGTYEQYF

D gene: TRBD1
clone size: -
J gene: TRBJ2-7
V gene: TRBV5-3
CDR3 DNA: TGTGCCAGAAGCCTCGGGACAGGGGATTACGAGCAGTACTTC
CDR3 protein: CARSLGTGDYEQYF

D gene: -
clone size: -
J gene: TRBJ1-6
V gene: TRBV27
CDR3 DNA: TGTGCCAGCGGAGGGTCTAATTCACCCCTCCACTTT
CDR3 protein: CASGGSNSPLHF

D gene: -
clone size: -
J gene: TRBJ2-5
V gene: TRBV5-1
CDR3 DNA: TGCGCCAGCAGCTTGGATGTCGGCCAAGAGACCCAGTACTTC
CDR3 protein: CASSLDVGQETQYF